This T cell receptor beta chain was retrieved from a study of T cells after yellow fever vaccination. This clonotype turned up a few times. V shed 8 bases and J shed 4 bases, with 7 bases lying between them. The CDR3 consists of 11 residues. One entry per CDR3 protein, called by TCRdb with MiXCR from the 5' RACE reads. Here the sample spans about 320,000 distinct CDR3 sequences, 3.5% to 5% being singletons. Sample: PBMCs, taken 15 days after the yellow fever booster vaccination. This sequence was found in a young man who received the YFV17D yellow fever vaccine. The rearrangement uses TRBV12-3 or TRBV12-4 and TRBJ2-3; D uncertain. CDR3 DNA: TGTGCCAGCCCTTCACCAGATACGCAGTATTTT. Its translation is CASPSPDTQYF.